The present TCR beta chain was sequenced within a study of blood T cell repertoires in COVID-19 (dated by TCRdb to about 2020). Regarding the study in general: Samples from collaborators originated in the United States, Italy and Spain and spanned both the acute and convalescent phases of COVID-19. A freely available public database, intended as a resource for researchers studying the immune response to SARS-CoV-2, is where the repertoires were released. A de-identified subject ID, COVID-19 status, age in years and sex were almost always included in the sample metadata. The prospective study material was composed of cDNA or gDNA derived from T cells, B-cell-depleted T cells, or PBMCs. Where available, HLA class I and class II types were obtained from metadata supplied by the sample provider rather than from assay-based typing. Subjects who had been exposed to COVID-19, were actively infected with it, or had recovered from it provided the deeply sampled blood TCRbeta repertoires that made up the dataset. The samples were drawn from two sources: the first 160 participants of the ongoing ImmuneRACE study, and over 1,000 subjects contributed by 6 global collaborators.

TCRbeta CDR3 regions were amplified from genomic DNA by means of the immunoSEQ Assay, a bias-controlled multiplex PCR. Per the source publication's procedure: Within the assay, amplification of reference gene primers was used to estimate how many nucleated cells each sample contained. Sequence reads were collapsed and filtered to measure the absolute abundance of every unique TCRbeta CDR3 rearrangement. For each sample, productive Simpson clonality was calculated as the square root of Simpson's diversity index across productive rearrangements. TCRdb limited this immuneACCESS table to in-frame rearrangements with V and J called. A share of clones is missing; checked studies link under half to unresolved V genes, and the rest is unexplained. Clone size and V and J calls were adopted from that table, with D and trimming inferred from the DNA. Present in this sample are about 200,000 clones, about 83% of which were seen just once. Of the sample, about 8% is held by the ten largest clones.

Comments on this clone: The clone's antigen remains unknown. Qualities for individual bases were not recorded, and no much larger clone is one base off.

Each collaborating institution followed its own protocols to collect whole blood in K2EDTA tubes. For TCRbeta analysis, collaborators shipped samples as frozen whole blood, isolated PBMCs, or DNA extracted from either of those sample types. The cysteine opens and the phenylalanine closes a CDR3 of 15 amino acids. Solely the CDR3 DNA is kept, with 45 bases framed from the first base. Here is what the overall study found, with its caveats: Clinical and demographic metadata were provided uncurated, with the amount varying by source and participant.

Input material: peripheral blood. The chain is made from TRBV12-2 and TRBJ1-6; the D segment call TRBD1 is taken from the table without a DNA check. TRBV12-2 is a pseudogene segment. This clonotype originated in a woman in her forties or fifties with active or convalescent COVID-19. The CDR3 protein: CASHDLWAGNSPLHF. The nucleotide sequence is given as TGTGCAAGTCATGATCTCTGGGCTGGCAATTCACCCCTCCACTTT.